The clone carrying this TCR beta chain occurred a few times. Its antigen is not known. Recipients boosted at about 4 weeks or about 12 weeks are pooled. Sequencing used immunoSEQ multiplex PCR; TCRdb keeps in-frame clones, though not all of them. The sample holds some 150,000 clones, over 85% seen once. The sample is drawn from a study of T cell responses to AZD1222 COVID-19 vaccine. Whole-study results and caveats: At study baseline, merely over 5 AZD1222 recipients were seropositive. When two AZD1222 doses had been given, Spike-specific TCR breadth and depth rose. The donor group comprised mostly white British people and more females; the analysis possibly underestimated clonal diversity.

Per the germline V gene, CDR1 is MNHEY and CDR2 is SMNVEV (reference sequence). J was trimmed by 3 bases and V by 6 bases; bases with no gene match: 7. The CDR3 is made up of 15 amino acids. This receptor was obtained from an adult who received the AZD1222 COVID-19 vaccine. The source material was peripheral blood, sampled 28 days after the second AZD1222 dose. V gene TRBV27 combines with J gene TRBJ1-1; 10 nucleotides line up with TRBD1. CDR3: CASRRQGAKYTEAFF. The CDR3 DNA sequence: TGTGCCAGCAGACGACAGGGGGCGAAATACACTGAAGCTTTCTTT.